Shown below are 16 T cell receptor beta chains from a single sample sequenced in a study of T cell responses to AZD1222 COVID-19 vaccine. Sequencing used immunoSEQ multiplex PCR; TCRdb keeps in-frame clones, though not all of them. The sample includes 45,000 to 65,000 clones, approximately 90% of them seen just once. The sample consisted of peripheral blood, taken 28 days after the second AZD1222 dose. These receptors all stem from an adult who received the AZD1222 COVID-19 vaccine.

The V and J genes are TRBV2 and TRBJ2-2, with 7 bases lining up with TRBD2. V trimming: 5 bases; J trimming: 2 bases; junction bases outside the gene matches: 2. Germline V lookup: CDR1 SNHLY, CDR2 FYNNEI. There are 14 residues in the CDR3. In DNA, the CDR3 is TGTGCCAGCAGTCGCGGGAGCAACACCGGGGAGCTGTTTTTT. This codes for CASSRGSNTGELFF.

This rearrangement joins TRBV5-4 to TRBJ2-2; 13 bases fit TRBD2. The V segment lost 4 bases and the J segment 3 bases; nucleotides outside the gene matches: 6. There are 17 residues in the CDR3. The germline V gene encodes CDR1 SGHNT and CDR2 YYREEE (reference sequence). CDR3 residues: CASSLGLAGAHTGELFF. The CDR3 bases are TGTGCCAGCAGCCTAGGACTAGCGGGGGCCCACACCGGGGAGCTGTTTTTT.

The rearrangement links TRBV11-2 to TRBJ2-7, with TRBD1 identical over 9 bases. V lost 3 bases, J lost 0 bases, and 3 bases stayed unmatched. Germline lookup yields CDR1 SGHAT and CDR2 FQNNGV. The CDR3 runs 15 residues. In DNA form, the CDR3 reads TGTGCCAGCAGCTTGGGACAGGGAAACTCCTACGAGCAGTACTTC. It specifies CASSLGQGNSYEQYF.

The table lists this clone with a count of one. The rearrangement uses TRBV18 and TRBJ2-7, with TRBD2 matching over 7 bases. Germline trimming cut 3 bases from V and 0 bases from J; bases unmatched to any gene: 5. Germline CDR1 KGHSH, CDR2 LQKENI. The CDR3 runs to 15 residues. In DNA, the CDR3 is TGTGCCAGCTCACCCGTGGGAGGGGACTCCTACGAGCAGTACTTC. Translating it yields CASSPVGGDSYEQYF.

This clone was detected only once. This chain uses TRBV30 with TRBJ1-5; perhaps TRBD1 as D (6 bases). The length of the CDR3 is 13 residues. Germline lookup yields CDR1 GTSNPN and CDR2 SVGIG (reference sequence). Deletions cut 0 bases from V and 7 bases from J, with 10 bases between. CDR3 in amino acids: CAWSVEGGQPQHF. The CDR3 DNA is TGTGCCTGGAGTGTGGAGGGGGGCCAGCCCCAGCATTTT.

V and J are TRBV9 and TRBJ2-3; 11 bases line up with TRBD2. The V gene's germline CDR1 is SGDLS and CDR2 YYNGEE. This CDR3 spans 14 amino acids. Trimming at V came to 3 bases and at J to 8 bases, leaving 5 bases not matched to a gene. The CDR3 here is CASSAGTSGGTQYF. In DNA, the CDR3 is TGTGCCAGCAGCGCCGGGACTAGCGGCGGTACGCAGTATTTT.

The CDR3 is CASSLIGDRITDTQYF. For the CDR3, the DNA is TGCGCCAGCAGTTTGATAGGGGACAGGATCACAGATACGCAGTATTTT. The chain carries TRBV5-1 and TRBJ2-3; 8 nucleotides match TRBD1. The CDR3 runs to 16 residues. Per germline, CDR1 SGHRS and CDR2 YFSETQ. Unmatched junction bases numbered 10, after V lost 5 bases and J lost 2 bases.

The chain is built from TRBV5-1 and TRBJ1-2, with unresolved D. The CDR3 runs 14 residues. CDR1 is SGHRS, CDR2 YFSETQ, per germline. The V and J ends lost 5 bases and 7 bases respectively, with 18 bases between them. The CDR3: CASSLAVSVSGYTF. For the CDR3, the DNA is TGCGCCAGCAGTCTGGCGGTCTCTGTTAGTGGCTACACCTTC.

J is TRBJ2-7 and V is TRBV6-6, with 7 positions matching TRBD1. CDR3 length: 12 amino acids. Germline values: CDR1 MNHNY, CDR2 SVGAGI (reference sequence). V trimming: 5 bases; J trimming: 3 bases; junction bases outside the gene matches: 1. CDR3 nucleotide sequence: TGTGCCAGCAGTGCAGGGGGCTACGAGCAGTACTTC. It translates to CASSAGGYEQYF.

The chain has TRBV19 and TRBJ1-5, with D unresolved. Trimming took off 5 bases at V and 3 bases at J, with 14 bases between the two ends. This CDR3 is 15 amino acids long. Looked up from germline, CDR1 is LNHDA and CDR2 is SQIVND (reference sequence). CDR3 nucleotides: TGTGCCAGTAGTTCCCGACGGTCTACCAATCAGCCCCAGCATTTT. Translating gives CASSSRRSTNQPQHF.

The chain joins TRBV2 to TRBJ2-7; 8 bases are a match to TRBD2. This CDR3 is 14 amino acids long. V gave up 5 bases and J gave up 2 bases; unmatched junction bases: 5. Germline loops: CDR1 SNHLY, CDR2 FYNNEI. CDR3 coding DNA: TGTGCCAGCAGTCGACTAGCGCCCGCCTACGAGCAGTACTTC. Its protein is CASSRLAPAYEQYF.

The chain joins TRBV5-1 to TRBJ2-7; 7 positions match TRBD2. The CDR3 covers 16 residues. Germline-derived CDR1 and CDR2 are SGHRS and YFSETQ. V shed 0 bases and J 1 base; nucleotides not matched to a gene: 7. The CDR3 here is CASSLGGSGNSYEQYF. The CDR3 bases are TGCGCCAGCAGCTTGGGTGGAAGCGGGAATTCCTACGAGCAGTACTTC.

This clone was observed a single time. The chain carries TRBV28 and TRBJ2-6; TRBD1 matches at 9 bases. V dropped 8 bases and J dropped 2; count of bases not matched to a gene: 7. The CDR3 length is 16 residues. The germline V gene encodes CDR1 MDHEN and CDR2 SYDVKM. The CDR3 DNA is TGTGCCAGCTTGGGACAGGGTAGAGCTGGGGCCAACGTCCTGACTTTC. Amino acids: CASLGQGRAGANVLTF.

This chain links TRBV5-1 with TRBJ2-1, with D perhaps TRBD2 (5 bases). The CDR3 contains 15 residues. The V and J ends lost 0 bases and 5 bases respectively, with 12 bases between them. CDR1 and CDR2 from the germline V gene are SGHRS and YFSETQ. CDR3 amino acids: CASSLGGRNDNEQFF. CDR3 in DNA: TGCGCCAGCAGCTTGGGTGGGAGAAACGACAATGAGCAGTTCTTC.

Only one count was recorded for this clone. This chain joins TRBV13 and TRBJ1-5, with TRBD1 matching over 9 bases. Germline V gene data show CDR1 as PRHDT and CDR2 as FYEKMQ (reference sequence). The J segment lost 6 bases and the V segment lost 2 bases, leaving 8 bases of the junction unmatched. The CDR3 has 16 residues. This CDR3 reads CASSLTGTGSGQPQHF. The CDR3 bases are TGTGCCAGCAGCTTAACAGGGACAGGGAGTGGTCAGCCCCAGCATTTT.

The chain carries TRBV5-1 and TRBJ2-7; TRBD1 matches 7 bases. The V gene's germline CDR1 is SGHRS and CDR2 YFSETQ. V lost 0 bases to trimming and J lost 2 bases; unmatched junction nucleotides: 5. The CDR3 runs 15 residues. The chain's CDR3 is CASSLEGQSTYEQYF. The CDR3 DNA sequence: TGCGCCAGCAGCTTGGAGGGACAGAGCACCTACGAGCAGTACTTC.